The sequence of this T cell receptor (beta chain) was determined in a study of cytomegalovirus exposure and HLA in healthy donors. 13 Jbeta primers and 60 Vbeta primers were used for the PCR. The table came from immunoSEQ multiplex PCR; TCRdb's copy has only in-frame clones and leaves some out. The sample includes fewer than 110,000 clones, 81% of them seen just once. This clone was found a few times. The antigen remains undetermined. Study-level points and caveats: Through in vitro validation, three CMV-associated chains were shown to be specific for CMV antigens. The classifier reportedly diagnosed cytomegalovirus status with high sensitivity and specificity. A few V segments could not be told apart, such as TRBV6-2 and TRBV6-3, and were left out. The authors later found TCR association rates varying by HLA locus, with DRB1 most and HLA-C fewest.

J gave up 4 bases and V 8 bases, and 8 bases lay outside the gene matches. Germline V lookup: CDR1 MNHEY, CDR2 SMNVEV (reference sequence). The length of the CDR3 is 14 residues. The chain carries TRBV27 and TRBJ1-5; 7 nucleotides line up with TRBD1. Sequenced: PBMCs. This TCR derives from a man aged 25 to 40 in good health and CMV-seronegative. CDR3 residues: CASAWAGQNQPQHF. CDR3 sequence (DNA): TGTGCCAGCGCCTGGGCGGGACAGAATCAGCCCCAGCATTTT.